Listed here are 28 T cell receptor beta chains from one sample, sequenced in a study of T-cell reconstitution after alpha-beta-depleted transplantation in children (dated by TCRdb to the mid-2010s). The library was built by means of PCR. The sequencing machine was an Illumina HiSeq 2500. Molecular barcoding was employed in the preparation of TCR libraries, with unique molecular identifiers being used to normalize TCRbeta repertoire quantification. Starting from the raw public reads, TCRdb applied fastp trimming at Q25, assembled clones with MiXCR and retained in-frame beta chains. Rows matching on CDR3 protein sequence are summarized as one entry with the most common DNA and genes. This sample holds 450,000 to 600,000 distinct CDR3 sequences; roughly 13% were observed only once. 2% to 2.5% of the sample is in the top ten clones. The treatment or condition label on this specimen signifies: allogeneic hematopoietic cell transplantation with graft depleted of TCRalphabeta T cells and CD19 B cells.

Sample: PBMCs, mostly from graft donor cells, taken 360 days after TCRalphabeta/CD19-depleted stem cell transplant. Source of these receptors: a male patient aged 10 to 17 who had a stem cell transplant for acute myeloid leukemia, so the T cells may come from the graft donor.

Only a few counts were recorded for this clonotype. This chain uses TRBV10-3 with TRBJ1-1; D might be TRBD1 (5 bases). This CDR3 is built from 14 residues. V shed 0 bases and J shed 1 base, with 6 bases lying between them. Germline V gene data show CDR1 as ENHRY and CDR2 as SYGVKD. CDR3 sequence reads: CAISESRGNTEAFF. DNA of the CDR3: TGTGCCATCAGTGAGTCTAGGGGGAACACTGAAGCTTTCTTT.

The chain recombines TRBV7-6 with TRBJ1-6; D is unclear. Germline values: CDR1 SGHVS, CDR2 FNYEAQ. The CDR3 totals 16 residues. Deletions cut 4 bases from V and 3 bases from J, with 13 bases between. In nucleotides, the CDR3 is TGTGCCAGCAGCTCCCAAGGACTGAACTATAATTCACCCCTCCACTTT. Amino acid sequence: CASSSQGLNYNSPLHF.

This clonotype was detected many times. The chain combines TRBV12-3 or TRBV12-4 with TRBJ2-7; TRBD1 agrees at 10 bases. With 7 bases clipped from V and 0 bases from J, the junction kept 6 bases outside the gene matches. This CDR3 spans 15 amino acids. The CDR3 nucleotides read TGTGCCAGCAAAAGGACAGGGGGTACCTCCTACGAGCAGTACTTC. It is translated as CASKRTGGTSYEQYF.

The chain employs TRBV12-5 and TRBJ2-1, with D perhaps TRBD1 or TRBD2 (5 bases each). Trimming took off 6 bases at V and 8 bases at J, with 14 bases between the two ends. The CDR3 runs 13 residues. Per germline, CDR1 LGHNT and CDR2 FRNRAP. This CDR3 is CASGPGTLHEQFF. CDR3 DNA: TGTGCTAGTGGCCCCGGGACCCTCCATGAGCAGTTCTTC.

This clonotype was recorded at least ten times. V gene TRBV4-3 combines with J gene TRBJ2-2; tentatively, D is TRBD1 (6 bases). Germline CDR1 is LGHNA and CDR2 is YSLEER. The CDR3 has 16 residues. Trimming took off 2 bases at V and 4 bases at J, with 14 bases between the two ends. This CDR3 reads CASSQRDRTPTGELFF. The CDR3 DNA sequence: TGCGCCAGCAGCCAACGAGACAGGACCCCCACCGGGGAGCTGTTTTTT.

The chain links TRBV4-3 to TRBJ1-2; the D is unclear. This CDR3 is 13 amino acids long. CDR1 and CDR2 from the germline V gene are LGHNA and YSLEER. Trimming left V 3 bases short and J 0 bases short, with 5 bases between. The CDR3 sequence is CASSHGTNYGYTF. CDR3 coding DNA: TGCGCCAGCAGCCACGGAACTAACTATGGCTACACCTTC.

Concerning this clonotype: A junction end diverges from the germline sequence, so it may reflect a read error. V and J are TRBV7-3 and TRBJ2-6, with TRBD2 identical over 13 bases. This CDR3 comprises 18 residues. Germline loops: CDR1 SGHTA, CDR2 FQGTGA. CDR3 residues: CASSWGLAGLSGANVLTF. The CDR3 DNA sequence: TGTGCCAGCAGCTGGGGACTAGCGGGACTCTCTGGGGCCAACGTCCTAACTTTC.

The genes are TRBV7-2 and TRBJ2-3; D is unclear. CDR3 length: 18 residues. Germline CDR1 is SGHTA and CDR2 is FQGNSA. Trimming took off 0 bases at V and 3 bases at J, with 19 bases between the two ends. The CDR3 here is CASSLAQAGSLGTDTQYF. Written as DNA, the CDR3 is TGTGCCAGCAGCTTAGCGCAGGCTGGGTCCCTTGGAACAGATACGCAGTATTTT.

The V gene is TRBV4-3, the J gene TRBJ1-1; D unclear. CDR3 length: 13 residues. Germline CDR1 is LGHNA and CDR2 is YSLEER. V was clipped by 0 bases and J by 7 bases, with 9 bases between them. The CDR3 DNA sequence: TGCGCCAGCAGCCAAGAACACGGTGTTGAAGCTTTCTTT. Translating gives CASSQEHGVEAFF.

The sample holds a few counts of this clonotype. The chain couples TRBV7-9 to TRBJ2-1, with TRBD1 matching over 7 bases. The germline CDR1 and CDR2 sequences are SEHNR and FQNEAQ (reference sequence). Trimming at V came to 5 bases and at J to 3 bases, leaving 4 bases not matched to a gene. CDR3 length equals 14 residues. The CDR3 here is CASSEGQYYNEQFF. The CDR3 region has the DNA TGTGCCAGCAGCGAGGGACAGTACTACAATGAGCAGTTCTTC.

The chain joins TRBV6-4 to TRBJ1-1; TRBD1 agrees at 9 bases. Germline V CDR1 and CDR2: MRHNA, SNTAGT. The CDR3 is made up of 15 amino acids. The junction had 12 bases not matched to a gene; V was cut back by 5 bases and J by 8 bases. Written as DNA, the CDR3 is TGTGCCAGCAGTCCCTCGGGGGACAGGGTAAAAGAAGCTTTCTTT. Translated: CASSPSGDRVKEAFF.

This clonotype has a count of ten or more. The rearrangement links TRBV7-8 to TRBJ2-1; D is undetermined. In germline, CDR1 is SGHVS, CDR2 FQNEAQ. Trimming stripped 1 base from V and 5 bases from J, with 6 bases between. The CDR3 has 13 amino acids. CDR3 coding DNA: TGTGCCAGCAGCTTAGTCCTGAACAATGAGCAGTTCTTC. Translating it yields CASSLVLNNEQFF.

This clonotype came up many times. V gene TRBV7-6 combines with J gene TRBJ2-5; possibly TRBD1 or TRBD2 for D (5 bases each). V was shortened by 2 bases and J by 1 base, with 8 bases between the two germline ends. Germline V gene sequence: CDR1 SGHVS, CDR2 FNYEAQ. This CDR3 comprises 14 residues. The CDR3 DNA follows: TGTGCCAGCAGCTTATGGGGACCCCAAGAGACCCAGTACTTC. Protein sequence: CASSLWGPQETQYF.

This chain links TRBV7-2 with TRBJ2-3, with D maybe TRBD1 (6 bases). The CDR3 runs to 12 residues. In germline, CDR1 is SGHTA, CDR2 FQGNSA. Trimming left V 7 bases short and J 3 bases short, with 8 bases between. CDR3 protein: CASTDRTDTQYF. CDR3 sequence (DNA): TGTGCCAGCACCGACAGGACAGATACGCAGTATTTT.

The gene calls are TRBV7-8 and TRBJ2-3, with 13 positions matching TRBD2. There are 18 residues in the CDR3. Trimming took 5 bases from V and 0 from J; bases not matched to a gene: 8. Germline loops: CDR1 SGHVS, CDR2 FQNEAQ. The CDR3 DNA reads TGTGCCAGCAGCCGCGGACTAGCGGGAGTCGATAGCACAGATACGCAGTATTTT. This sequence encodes CASSRGLAGVDSTDTQYF.

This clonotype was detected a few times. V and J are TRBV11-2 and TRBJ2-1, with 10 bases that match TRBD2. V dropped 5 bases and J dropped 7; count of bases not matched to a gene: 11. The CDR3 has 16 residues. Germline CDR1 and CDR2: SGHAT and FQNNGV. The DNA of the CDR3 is TGTGCCAGCAGCCCGCAAGCGGGAGGGCCCTGGAATGAGCAGTTCTTC. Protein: CASSPQAGGPWNEQFF.

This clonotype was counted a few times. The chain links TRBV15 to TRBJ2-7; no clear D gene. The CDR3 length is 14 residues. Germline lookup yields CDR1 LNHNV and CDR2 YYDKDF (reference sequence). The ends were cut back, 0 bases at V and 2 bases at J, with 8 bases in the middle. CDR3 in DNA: TGTGCCACCAGCAGAGACGAGGTAGCCTACGAGCAGTACTTC. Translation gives CATSRDEVAYEQYF.

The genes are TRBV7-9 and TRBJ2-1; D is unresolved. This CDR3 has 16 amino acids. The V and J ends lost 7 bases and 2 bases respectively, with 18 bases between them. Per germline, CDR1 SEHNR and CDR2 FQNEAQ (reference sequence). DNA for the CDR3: TGTGCCAGCAAAGCTCCTCTTTTTCGGACCTACAATGAGCAGTTCTTC. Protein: CASKAPLFRTYNEQFF.

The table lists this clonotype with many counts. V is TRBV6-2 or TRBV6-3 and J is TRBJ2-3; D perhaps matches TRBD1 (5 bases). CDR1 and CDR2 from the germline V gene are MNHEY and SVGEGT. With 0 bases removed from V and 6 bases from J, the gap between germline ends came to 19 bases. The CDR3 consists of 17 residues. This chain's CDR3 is CASSYSRALHPPDTQYF. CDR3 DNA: TGTGCCAGCAGTTACTCCAGGGCGTTACACCCTCCGGATACGCAGTATTTT.

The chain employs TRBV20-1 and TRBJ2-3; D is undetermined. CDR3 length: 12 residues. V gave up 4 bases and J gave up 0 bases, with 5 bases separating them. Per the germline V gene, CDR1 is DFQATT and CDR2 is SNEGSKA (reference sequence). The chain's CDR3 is CSATVSTDTQYF. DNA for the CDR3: TGCAGTGCTACAGTTAGCACAGATACGCAGTATTTT.

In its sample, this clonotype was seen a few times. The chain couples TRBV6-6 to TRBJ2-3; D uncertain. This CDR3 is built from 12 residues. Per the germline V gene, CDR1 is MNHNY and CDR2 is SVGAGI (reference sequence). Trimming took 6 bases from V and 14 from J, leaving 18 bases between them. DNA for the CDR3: TGTGCCAGCAGGCCGGCGACCACCCGTTGGTATTTT. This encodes CASRPATTRWYF.

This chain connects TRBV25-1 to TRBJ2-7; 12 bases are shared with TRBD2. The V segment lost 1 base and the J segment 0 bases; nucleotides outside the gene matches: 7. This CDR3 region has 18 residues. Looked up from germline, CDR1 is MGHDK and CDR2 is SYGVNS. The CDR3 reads CASSELTSGRRGSYEQYF. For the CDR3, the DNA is TGTGCCAGCAGTGAATTGACTAGCGGGAGAAGGGGCTCCTACGAGCAGTACTTC.

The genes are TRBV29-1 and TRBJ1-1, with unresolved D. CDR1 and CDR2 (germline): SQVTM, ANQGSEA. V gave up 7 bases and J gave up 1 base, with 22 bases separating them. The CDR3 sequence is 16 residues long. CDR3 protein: CSAGYSLPHRNTEAFF. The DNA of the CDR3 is TGCAGCGCCGGATATAGCCTACCGCACCGGAACACTGAAGCTTTCTTT.

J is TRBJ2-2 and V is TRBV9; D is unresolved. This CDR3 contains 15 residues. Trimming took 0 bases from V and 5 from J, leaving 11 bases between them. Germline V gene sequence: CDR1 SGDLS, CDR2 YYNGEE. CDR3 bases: TGTGCCAGCAGCGTAGGGGTCAGACCTACCGGGGAGCTGTTTTTT. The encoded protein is CASSVGVRPTGELFF.

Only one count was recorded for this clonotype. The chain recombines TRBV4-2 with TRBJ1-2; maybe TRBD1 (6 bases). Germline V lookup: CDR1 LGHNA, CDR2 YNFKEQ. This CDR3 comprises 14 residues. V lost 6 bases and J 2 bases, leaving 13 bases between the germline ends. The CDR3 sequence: CASRKTGQNYGYTF. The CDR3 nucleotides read TGTGCCAGCAGAAAGACGGGACAAAACTATGGCTACACCTTC.

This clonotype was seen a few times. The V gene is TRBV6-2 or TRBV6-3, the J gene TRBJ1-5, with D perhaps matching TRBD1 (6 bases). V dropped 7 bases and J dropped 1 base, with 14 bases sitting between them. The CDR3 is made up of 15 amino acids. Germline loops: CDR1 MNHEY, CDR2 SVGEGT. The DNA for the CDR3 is TGTGCCAGCAAGCGAGAGGGGGGCAGCAATCAGCCCCAGCATTTT. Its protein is CASKREGGSNQPQHF.

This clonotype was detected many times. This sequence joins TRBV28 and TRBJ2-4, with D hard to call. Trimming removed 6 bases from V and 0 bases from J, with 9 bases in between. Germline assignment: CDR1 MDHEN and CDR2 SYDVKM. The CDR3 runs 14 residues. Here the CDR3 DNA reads TGTGCCAGCAGCAGCACAGTAGCCAAAAACATTCAGTACTTC. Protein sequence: CASSSTVAKNIQYF.

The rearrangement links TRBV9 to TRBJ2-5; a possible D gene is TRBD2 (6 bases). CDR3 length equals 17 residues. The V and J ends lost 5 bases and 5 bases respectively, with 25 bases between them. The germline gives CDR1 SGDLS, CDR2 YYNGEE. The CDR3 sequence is CASSADGEAWSEETQYF. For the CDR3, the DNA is TGTGCCAGCAGTGCCGATGGGGAGGCCTGGTCGGAGGAGACCCAGTACTTC.